Each of the 10 T cell receptor beta chains below was sequenced from the same sample in a study of blood T cell repertoires in COVID-19. Produced via immunoSEQ multiplex PCR; TCRdb's table is partial and in-frame only. The repertoire includes about 160,000 clones, about three quarters of them detected once, and roughly 7.5% sits in the top ten. Sample: peripheral blood. The receptors were gathered from a man aged 60 to 69 with acute or convalescent COVID-19.

This sequence joins TRBV5-1 and TRBJ2-7, with 7 bases identical to TRBD1. Per the germline V gene, CDR1 is SGHRS and CDR2 is YFSETQ. The CDR3 totals 15 residues. Trimming took 0 bases from V and 5 from J; bases not matched to a gene: 8. The CDR3 loop reads CASSLGQGEWDEQYF. As DNA, the CDR3 is TGCGCCAGCAGCTTGGGCCAGGGGGAATGGGACGAGCAGTACTTC.

This chain joins TRBV11-2 and TRBJ1-4; TRBD1 agrees at 7 bases. V lost 1 base to trimming and J lost 8 bases; unmatched junction nucleotides: 10. The CDR3 length is 16 residues. Germline V gene data show CDR1 as SGHAT and CDR2 as FQNNGV. The CDR3 here is CASSLGREGAGEKLFF. CDR3 nucleotide sequence: TGTGCCAGCAGCTTAGGTCGTGAGGGGGCAGGAGAAAAACTGTTTTTT.

V usage is TRBV5-1 and J usage is TRBJ2-5; TRBD1 aligns across 7 bases. CDR3 length: 15 amino acids. Looked up from germline, CDR1 is SGHRS and CDR2 is YFSETQ. V dropped 0 bases and J dropped 3; count of bases not matched to a gene: 5. CDR3 sequence: CASSLAGQPEETQYF. The DNA of the CDR3 is TGCGCCAGCAGCTTGGCGGGACAGCCAGAAGAGACCCAGTACTTC.

This rearrangement joins TRBV5-6 to TRBJ2-1, with 11 bases that match TRBD1. The germline V gene has CDR1 SGHDT and CDR2 YYEEEE. The CDR3 loop spans 15 amino acids. With V trimmed by 4 bases and J by 8 bases, 8 bases remained unmatched. CDR3: CASSPGGQGVDEQFF. The CDR3 DNA reads TGTGCCAGCAGCCCGGGGGGACAGGGGGTTGATGAGCAGTTCTTC. Variable domain in full (rest from reference TRBV5-6 and TRBJ2-1): DAGVTQSPTHLIKTRGQQVTLRCSPKSGHDTVSWYQQALGQGPQFIFQYYEEEERQRGNFPDRFSGHQFPNYSSELNVNALLLGDSALYLCASSPGGQGVDEQFFGPGTRLTVL.

The rearrangement joins TRBV21-1 to TRBJ1-1. TRBV21-1 counts as a pseudogene. CDR3 size: 15 residues. The CDR3 loop reads CASSKVGRDNTEAFF. Here the CDR3 DNA reads TGTGCCAGCAGCAAAGTTGGGCGGGATAACACTGAAGCTTTCTTT.

The CDR3 DNA follows: TGTGCCATCAGTCCATTTAGCACAGATACGCAGTATTTT. As protein: CAISPFSTDTQYF. The chain employs TRBV10-3 and TRBJ2-3; D remains ambiguous. V lost 5 bases and J lost 0, with 6 bases in between. Germline loops: CDR1 ENHRY, CDR2 SYGVKD. The CDR3 is 13 amino acids.

This chain joins TRBV6-5 and TRBJ1-5; the D gene is possibly TRBD1 (6 bases). In germline, CDR1 is MNHEY, CDR2 SVGAGI. V lost 8 bases, J lost 6 bases, and 14 bases lay in between. The CDR3 contains 13 residues. CDR3 loop: CASASLRGQPQHF. CDR3 in DNA: TGTGCCAGCGCATCCCTCAGGGGTCAGCCCCAGCATTTT.

This chain uses TRBV7-3 with TRBJ2-7; D possibly corresponds to TRBD2 (7 bases). Between the trimmed V and J ends, which lost 4 bases and 0 bases, there was a span of 13 bases. Germline loops: CDR1 SGHTA, CDR2 FQGTGA. CDR3 length: 15 amino acids. CDR3: CASSSMGGASYEQYF. The CDR3 coding sequence is TGTGCCAGCAGCTCCATGGGGGGGGCCTCCTACGAGCAGTACTTC. Supplemented by reference TRBV7-3 and TRBJ2-7, the full variable domain reads GAGVSQTPSNKVTEKGKYVELRCDPISGHTALYWYRQSLGQGPEFLIYFQGTGAADDSGLPNDRFFAVRPEGSVSTLKIQRTERGDSAVYLCASSSMGGASYEQYFGPGTRLTVT.

The rearrangement links TRBV2 to TRBJ1-3, with 7 nucleotides matching TRBD1. V lost 7 bases to trimming and J lost 2 bases; unmatched junction nucleotides: 5. Germline values: CDR1 SNHLY, CDR2 FYNNEI. This CDR3 is 14 amino acids long. The CDR3: CASMFGTAGNTIYF. The CDR3 bases are TGTGCCAGCATGTTCGGGACAGCTGGAAACACCATATATTTT. Complete variable domain (other parts from reference TRBV2 and TRBJ1-3): EPEVTQTPSHQVTQMGQEVILRCVPISNHLYFYWYRQILGQKVEFLVSFYNNEISEKSEIFDDQFSVERPDGSNFTLKIRSTKLEDSAMYFCASMFGTAGNTIYFGEGSWLTVV.

V gene TRBV27 combines with J gene TRBJ2-2, with D maybe TRBD2 (7 bases). The V gene's germline CDR1 is MNHEY and CDR2 SMNVEV (reference sequence). The V gene lost 7 bases and the J gene lost 5 bases, with 14 bases spanning the gap. The CDR3 runs 14 residues. The CDR3 nucleotides read TGTGCCAGCAACGGGGGGCCCGGGACCGGGGAGCTGTTTTTT. The encoded protein is CASNGGPGTGELFF.